The 5 T cell receptor beta chains listed next were all sequenced from one sample in a study of cytomegalovirus exposure and HLA in healthy donors (dated by TCRdb to 2017 to 2019). The method behind the library was the immunoSEQ multiplex PCR assay. TCRdb carries this immuneACCESS record with in-frame sequences only. Its versions omit some clonotypes, under half of them owing to an unresolved V gene in the studies checked, with the rest unexplained. The sample data list roughly 130,000 clones, and about nine tenths of these were observed just once. The top ten hold around 1.5% of the sample. Sequences were obtained from PBMCs. The receptors come from a man between 25 and 39 years old in good health and CMV-seronegative.

This sequence joins TRBV11-2 and TRBJ2-3; possible D gene TRBD1, 6 bases. The V end was cut by 0 bases, the J end by 8 bases, with 9 bases between. The length of the CDR3 is 13 residues. Germline V lookup: CDR1 SGHAT, CDR2 FQNNGV. CDR3: CASSLERGGTQYF. CDR3 nucleotide sequence: TGTGCCAGCAGCTTAGAACGAGGGGGTACGCAGTATTTT.

Here the CDR3 DNA reads TGTGCCAGCAGCTTATCGGATAGCGGTATCTACGAGCAGTACTTC. This gives the protein CASSLSDSGIYEQYF. The chain employs TRBV7-2 and TRBJ2-7; TRBD2 might be the D (6 bases). Trimming removed 2 bases from V and 3 bases from J, with 14 bases in between. CDR1 is SGHTA, CDR2 FQGNSA, per germline. The CDR3 loop spans 15 amino acids.

This chain joins TRBV5-1 and TRBJ2-3, with 12 nucleotides matching TRBD2. In germline, CDR1 is SGHRS, CDR2 YFSETQ. The trim removed 2 bases at V and 6 bases at J, leaving 7 bases unmatched. The CDR3 runs to 16 residues. The CDR3 coding sequence is TGCGCCAGCAGCTTCCTAGCGGGAGGGCCGTTGGATACGCAGTATTTT. This encodes CASSFLAGGPLDTQYF. The full variable domain, its missing parts supplied by reference TRBV5-1 and TRBJ2-3, is KAGVTQTPRYLIKTRGQQVTLSCSPISGHRSVSWYQQTPGQGLQFLFEYFSETQRNKGNFPGRFSGRQFSNSRSEMNVSTLELGDSALYLCASSFLAGGPLDTQYFGPGTRLTVL.

The genes are TRBV25-1 and TRBJ2-7; D not resolved. CDR1 and CDR2 (germline): MGHDK, SYGVNS. The CDR3 length is 11 residues. The V and J ends lost 8 bases and 2 bases respectively, with 7 bases between them. The CDR3 sequence is CASGIPYEQYF. The CDR3 region has the DNA TGTGCCAGCGGCATACCCTACGAGCAGTACTTC.

This clone was detected a few times. The rearrangement links TRBV6-5 to TRBJ2-7; maybe TRBD2 (5 bases). Trimming shortened V by 10 bases and J by 0 bases, and 16 bases separated the two germline ends. The CDR3 runs to 14 residues. Germline CDR1 MNHEY, CDR2 SVGAGI. CDR3 residues: CAKHSAMSSYEQYF. The DNA of the CDR3 is TGTGCCAAACATAGCGCGATGAGCTCCTACGAGCAGTACTTC.